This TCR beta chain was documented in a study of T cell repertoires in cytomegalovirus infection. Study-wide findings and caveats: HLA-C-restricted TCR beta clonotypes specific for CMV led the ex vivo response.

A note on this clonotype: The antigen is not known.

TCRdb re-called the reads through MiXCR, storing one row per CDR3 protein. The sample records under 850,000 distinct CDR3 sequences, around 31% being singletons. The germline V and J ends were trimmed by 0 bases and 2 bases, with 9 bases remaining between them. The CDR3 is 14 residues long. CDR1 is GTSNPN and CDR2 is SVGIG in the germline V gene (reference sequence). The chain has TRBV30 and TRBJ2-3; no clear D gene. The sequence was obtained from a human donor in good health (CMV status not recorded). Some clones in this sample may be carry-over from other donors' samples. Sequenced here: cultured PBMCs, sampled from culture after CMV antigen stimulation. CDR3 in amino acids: CAWSVGRYTDTQYF. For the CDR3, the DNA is TGTGCCTGGAGTGTAGGGCGGTACACAGATACGCAGTATTTT. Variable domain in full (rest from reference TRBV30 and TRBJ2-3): SQTIHQWPATLVQPVGSPLSLECTVEGTSNPNLYWYRQAAGRGLQLLFYSVGIGQISSEVPQNLSASRPQDRQFILSSKKLLLSDSGFYLCAWSVGRYTDTQYFGPGTRLTVL.